Each of the 28 T cell receptor beta chains below was sequenced from the same sample in a study of sequential checkpoint blockade in melanoma. As for treatment: randomized to nivolumab then ipilimumab (arm A) or the reverse (arm B). Sequenced by immunoSEQ multiplex PCR; TCRdb stores in-frame clones only, minus some. The sample yields more than 2,000 clones, 20% to 25% seen once. The sample in question was tumor tissue (inferred from file names), obtained from a patient given nivolumab and ipilimumab in sequence. The receptors originated from a human donor with melanoma.

By share of the sample, this clone is medium-sized. The chain carries TRBV11-3 and TRBJ2-3, with D unresolved. This CDR3 has 16 amino acids. Germline V gene lookup returns CDR1 SGHNT and CDR2 YENEEA. Trimming removed 5 bases from V and 1 base from J, with 16 bases in between. The CDR3 region is CASSPPFRVGTDTQYF. As DNA, the CDR3 is TGTGCCAGCAGCCCCCCATTTCGAGTGGGCACAGATACGCAGTATTTT.

This clone was seen a few times. The rearrangement links TRBV9 to TRBJ2-3; tentative D call: TRBD2 (6 bases). CDR3 length: 12 residues. The germline CDR1 and CDR2 sequences are SGDLS and YYNGEE. Trimming pared 7 bases from V and 7 bases from J, leaving 13 bases between. The CDR3 loop reads CASVLGGHTQYF. The CDR3 DNA is TGTGCCAGCGTGCTGGGGGGTCATACGCAGTATTTT.

This clone was detected once. V and J are TRBV29-1 and TRBJ1-5; TRBD1 might be the D (5 bases). Germline V gene sequence: CDR1 SQVTM, CDR2 ANQGSEA. Trimming took off 3 bases at V and 6 bases at J, with 15 bases between the two ends. The CDR3 is 14 amino acids. CDR3 sequence (DNA): TGCAGCGTTGAGTCGGCAGGGTTAGGTCAGCCCCAGCATTTT. Encoded protein: CSVESAGLGQPQHF.

The gene calls are TRBV29-1 and TRBJ2-1, with no clear D. Trimming took 8 bases from V and 0 from J, leaving 11 bases between them. This CDR3 is built from 13 residues. Germline CDR1 SQVTM, CDR2 ANQGSEA. Written as DNA, the CDR3 is TGCAGCTACATTTGGGGCTCCTACAATGAGCAGTTCTTC. Translating it yields CSYIWGSYNEQFF.

The chain joins TRBV28 to TRBJ1-1; 7 bases are a match to TRBD1. V lost 4 bases, J lost 4 bases, and 0 bases stayed unmatched. The CDR3 extends over 12 amino acids. Germline V gene sequence: CDR1 MDHEN, CDR2 SYDVKM. In DNA, the CDR3 is TGTGCCAGCAGTTCAGGGGGCACTGAAGCTTTCTTT. Translation: CASSSGGTEAFF.

This chain's CDR3 is CASSPRWGSGTQYF. The CDR3, as DNA: TGTGCCAGCTCACCCCGGTGGGGTAGCGGGACCCAGTACTTC. The gene calls are TRBV18 and TRBJ2-5; D possibly corresponds to TRBD2 (6 bases). CDR3 length equals 14 residues. Trimming shortened V by 3 bases and J by 7 bases, and 15 bases separated the two germline ends. Germline lookup yields CDR1 KGHSH and CDR2 LQKENI.

There are a few counts of this clone. V is TRBV11-3 and J is TRBJ1-5; D perhaps matches TRBD1 (5 bases). The CDR3 spans 16 residues. In germline, CDR1 is SGHNT, CDR2 YENEEA. With 1 base removed from V and 0 bases from J, the gap between germline ends came to 10 bases. CDR3 DNA sequence: TGTGCCAGCAGCTTAGGGGGGACGGCTAGCAATCAGCCCCAGCATTTT. Translated: CASSLGGTASNQPQHF.

This clone has more than one count but fewer than ten. The chain links TRBV6-8 to TRBJ2-7; tentatively, D is TRBD2 (6 bases). The ends were cut back, 5 bases at V and 8 bases at J, with 19 bases in the middle. Germline CDR1 and CDR2: MNHGY and SAAAGT. The CDR3 has 14 residues. CDR3 DNA: TGTGCCAGCAGTCCCTACGGGAGAGATGGAAAGCAGTACTTC. It codes for CASSPYGRDGKQYF.

The chain has TRBV6-8 and TRBJ2-6, with D possibly TRBD1 on 6 matching bases. The germline V and J ends were trimmed by 1 base and 3 bases, with 13 bases remaining between them. The CDR3 runs to 17 residues. Germline V gene lookup returns CDR1 MNHGY and CDR2 SAAAGT. CDR3 sequence: CASSYWGRGRGANVLTF. The CDR3 DNA follows: TGTGCCAGCAGTTACTGGGGCAGGGGACGTGGGGCCAACGTCCTGACTTTC.

This clone is labeled as large. The J gene is TRBJ2-7, the V gene TRBV6-8, with 7 bases fitting TRBD1. This CDR3 comprises 13 residues. V was pared by 8 bases and J by 2 bases, with 6 bases of the junction left unmatched. Germline V CDR1 and CDR2: MNHGY, SAAAGT. The CDR3 DNA reads TGTGCCAGCGCTGACAGGGCCCCCTACGAGCAGTACTTC. Its translation is CASADRAPYEQYF.

This clone was seen a few times. The rearrangement links TRBV19 to TRBJ1-1, with D possibly being TRBD1 (5 bases). This CDR3 comprises 14 residues. The V end lost 8 bases, the J end lost 1 base, and 14 bases lay between the germline ends. Germline CDR1 LNHDA, CDR2 SQIVND (reference sequence). Here the CDR3 DNA reads TGTGCCAGTGCGGGGCAGGCTGCGAACACTGAAGCTTTCTTT. Protein: CASAGQAANTEAFF.

By proportion, this clone is medium-sized. The chain joins TRBV11-3 to TRBJ1-1, with D perhaps matching TRBD1 (6 bases). There are 15 residues in the CDR3. Trimming took off 5 bases at V and 5 bases at J, with 18 bases between the two ends. Germline CDR1 SGHNT, CDR2 YENEEA. DNA of the CDR3: TGTGCCAGCAGCCAATCGGGGGGGCTGGGGACTGAAGCTTTCTTT. Encoded protein: CASSQSGGLGTEAFF.

In this sample, this clone is medium-sized. The genes are TRBV11-3 and TRBJ1-2; no reliable D call. Germline CDR1 SGHNT, CDR2 YENEEA. Trimming cost V 4 bases and J 5 bases, with 17 bases left between them. CDR3 length equals 15 residues. CDR3 DNA sequence: TGTGCCAGCAGCTCGTCACCGGGAACCAGTTATGGCTACACCTTC. Its translation: CASSSSPGTSYGYTF.

This clone came up a few times. The genes are TRBV19 and TRBJ2-1; D might be TRBD1 (6 bases). This CDR3 region has 15 residues. V shed 5 bases and J shed 5 bases, with 16 bases lying between them. Germline-derived CDR1 and CDR2 are LNHDA and SQIVND (reference sequence). CDR3 protein: CASSQTGHTNNEQFF. DNA of the CDR3: TGTGCCAGTAGTCAAACAGGGCACACGAACAATGAGCAGTTCTTC.

Judged by abundance, this clone is large (0.1 to 1%). This rearrangement joins TRBV10-3 to TRBJ2-1; a possible D gene is TRBD1 (6 bases). Trimming removed 2 bases at V and 6 bases at J, with 11 bases between. The V gene's germline CDR1 is ENHRY and CDR2 SYGVKD. The CDR3 consists of 14 residues. The CDR3 DNA reads as TGTGCCATCAGTGAGCAGGGGCAGGTCAATGAGCAGTTCTTC. As protein: CAISEQGQVNEQFF.

Only one count was recorded for this clone. The chain combines TRBV18 with TRBJ2-4; possible D gene TRBD1, 5 bases. The CDR3 runs 18 residues. V gave up 2 bases and J gave up 1 base, with 18 bases separating them. The germline gives CDR1 KGHSH, CDR2 LQKENI. CDR3 region: CASSPGGQRGWAKNIQYF. The CDR3 DNA sequence: TGTGCCAGCTCACCAGGCGGACAAAGGGGTTGGGCCAAAAACATTCAGTACTTC. Full variable domain (outside the CDR3, taken from reference TRBV18 and TRBJ2-4): NAGVMQNPRHLVRRRGQEARLRCSPMKGHSHVYWYRQLPEEGLKFMVYLQKENIIDESGMPKERFSAEFPKEGPSILRIQQVVRGDSAAYFCASSPGGQRGWAKNIQYFGAGTRLSVL.

By share, this clone ranks as medium-sized. CDR3 in amino acids: CASSAGSRGRTQYF. CDR3 nucleotide sequence: TGTGCCAGCAGCGCTGGGTCTCGGGGAAGGACGCAGTATTTT. The V gene is TRBV11-3, the J gene TRBJ2-3, with D possibly being TRBD2 (5 bases). The CDR3 spans 14 residues. V gave up 5 bases and J gave up 9 bases, with 18 bases separating them. Germline-derived CDR1 and CDR2 are SGHNT and YENEEA.

In this sample, this clone turned up many times. This rearrangement joins TRBV11-3 to TRBJ2-7, with TRBD2 as a possible D gene (6 bases). The germline V gene encodes CDR1 SGHNT and CDR2 YENEEA. The CDR3 has 15 amino acids. With 1 base removed from V and 3 bases from J, the gap between germline ends came to 13 bases. CDR3 DNA sequence: TGTGCCAGCAGCTTAGGGATTAGCGGCCTCTACGAGCAGTACTTC. Protein product: CASSLGISGLYEQYF.

By proportion, this clone is medium-sized (0.01 to 0.1%). V and J are TRBV11-3 and TRBJ2-5; 8 bases align to TRBD2. CDR1 is SGHNT, CDR2 YENEEA, per germline. V shed 3 bases and J 1 base; nucleotides not matched to a gene: 1. This CDR3 has 14 amino acids. The CDR3 sequence: CASSFLAGQETQYF. The CDR3 DNA sequence: TGTGCCAGCAGCTTTCTAGCGGGCCAAGAGACCCAGTACTTC.

The chain couples TRBV29-1 to TRBJ2-1, with 8 bases fitting TRBD2. There are 14 residues in the CDR3. V lost 7 bases and J lost 7; bases outside the gene matches: 12. Germline V gene lookup returns CDR1 SQVTM and CDR2 ANQGSEA. CDR3 bases: TGCAGCGCCTTGGATAGCGGGAAAGGGAATGAGCAGTTCTTC. Translation gives CSALDSGKGNEQFF.

The V and J genes are TRBV18 and TRBJ2-1; D unresolved. With 3 bases removed from V and 6 bases from J, the gap between germline ends came to 9 bases. The CDR3 loop spans 13 amino acids. Germline V gene data show CDR1 as KGHSH and CDR2 as LQKENI. The CDR3 is CASSPPTANEQFF. The DNA for the CDR3 is TGTGCCAGCTCACCTCCGACGGCCAATGAGCAGTTCTTC.

This clone is categorized as medium-sized. V and J are TRBV11-3 and TRBJ1-2; unclear D gene. The CDR3 spans 15 residues. V shed 3 bases and J shed 4 bases, with 15 bases lying between them. Germline lookup yields CDR1 SGHNT and CDR2 YENEEA. The CDR3 DNA sequence: TGTGCCAGCAGCTTGAGTAGGACTCGGGGCTATGGCTACACCTTC. This translates into CASSLSRTRGYGYTF.

This chain connects TRBV5-1 to TRBJ1-4; maybe TRBD1 (5 bases). The CDR3 is made up of 14 amino acids. Germline V gene lookup returns CDR1 SGHRS and CDR2 YFSETQ. The germline V and J ends were trimmed by 0 bases and 4 bases, with 7 bases remaining between them. CDR3: CASSLVGGNEKLFF. The CDR3 bases are TGCGCCAGCAGCTTGGTGGGGGGTAATGAAAAACTGTTTTTT. The full variable domain, with the rest looked up from reference TRBV5-1 and TRBJ1-4, is KAGVTQTPRYLIKTRGQQVTLSCSPISGHRSVSWYQQTPGQGLQFLFEYFSETQRNKGNFPGRFSGRQFSNSRSEMNVSTLELGDSALYLCASSLVGGNEKLFFGSGTQLSVL.

V is TRBV29-1 and J is TRBJ2-7, with 9 nucleotides matching TRBD2. CDR1 is SQVTM and CDR2 is ANQGSEA in the germline V gene. CDR3 length: 12 amino acids. The V gene end was trimmed by 7 bases and the J gene end by 7 bases; junction bases not matched to a gene: 8. The CDR3 bases are TGCAGCGGGGGACTAGCCCCCCAAGAGCAGTACTTC. This sequence encodes CSGGLAPQEQYF.

The CDR3 loop reads CASSYGVGPTPNYGYTF. The CDR3 bases are TGTGCCAGCAGTTACGGAGTTGGGCCGACCCCTAACTATGGCTACACCTTC. The rearrangement joins TRBV6-8 to TRBJ1-2, with unresolved D. The CDR3 extends over 17 amino acids. Trimming pared 2 bases from V and 0 bases from J, leaving 16 bases between. Germline values: CDR1 MNHGY, CDR2 SAAAGT.

This clone has just a few counts. The chain has TRBV15 and TRBJ2-5, with 7 bases aligning to TRBD1. The CDR3 covers 18 residues. Trimming took 0 bases from V and 2 from J; bases not matched to a gene: 12. The germline V gene has CDR1 LNHNV and CDR2 YYDKDF (reference sequence). CDR3 sequence reads: CATSRDLTRQGVQETQYF. The CDR3 DNA is TGTGCCACCAGCAGAGATTTGACTCGACAGGGAGTTCAAGAGACCCAGTACTTC.

CDR3 sequence (DNA): TGCGCCAGCAGCTGGGGACAGACCACCGGGGAGCTGTTTTTT. It specifies CASSWGQTTGELFF. The gene calls are TRBV5-1 and TRBJ2-2; 7 nucleotides line up with TRBD1. The germline gives CDR1 SGHRS, CDR2 YFSETQ. The CDR3 is 14 residues long. Trimming at V came to 3 bases and at J to 4 bases, leaving 3 bases not matched to a gene.

In this sample, this clone turned up a few times. The chain carries TRBV4-1 and TRBJ2-7; perhaps TRBD1 as D (6 bases). The length of the CDR3 is 15 residues. Germline-derived CDR1 and CDR2 are MGHRA and YSYEKL. Trimming pared 0 bases from V and 3 bases from J, leaving 12 bases between. The CDR3: CASSQEVTGGYEQYF. Written as DNA, the CDR3 is TGCGCCAGCAGCCAAGAGGTGACAGGAGGCTACGAGCAGTACTTC.